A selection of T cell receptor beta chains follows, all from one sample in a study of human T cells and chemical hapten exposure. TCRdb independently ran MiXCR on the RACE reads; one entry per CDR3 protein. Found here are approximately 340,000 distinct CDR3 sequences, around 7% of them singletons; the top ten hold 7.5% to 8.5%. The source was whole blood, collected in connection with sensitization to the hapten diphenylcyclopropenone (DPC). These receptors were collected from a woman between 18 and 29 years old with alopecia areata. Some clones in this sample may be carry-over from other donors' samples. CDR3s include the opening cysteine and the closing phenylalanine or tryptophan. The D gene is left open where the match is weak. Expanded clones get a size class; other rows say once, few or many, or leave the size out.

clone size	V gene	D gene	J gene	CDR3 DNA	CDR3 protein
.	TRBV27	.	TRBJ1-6	TGTGCCAGCAGGTCCCTTAATTCACCCCTCCACTTT	CASRSLNSPLHF
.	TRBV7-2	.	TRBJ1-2	TGTGCCAGCAGCTTAGGAGGCCTCTATGGCTACACCTTC	CASSLGGLYGYTF
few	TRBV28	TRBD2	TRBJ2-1	TGTGCCAGCAGTTCGCCCCGGGGGGGGGTCTACAATGAGCAGTTCTTC	CASSSPRGGVYNEQFF
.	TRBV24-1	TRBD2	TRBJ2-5	TGTGCCACCAGCCTCGGACTAGCGGGGGAGACCCAGTACTTC	CATSLGLAGETQYF
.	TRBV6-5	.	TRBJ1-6	TGTGCCAGCAGCCGGACTCCACGGGATTCACCCCTCCACTTT	CASSRTPRDSPLHF
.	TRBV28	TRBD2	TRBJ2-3	TGTGCCAGCAGTTTAGGACTAGCGGGGGCCTCCACAGATACGCAGTATTTT	CASSLGLAGASTDTQYF
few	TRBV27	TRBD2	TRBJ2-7	TGTGCCAGCAGTTCCGGACTAGCGGGGTCCTACGAGCAGTACTTC	CASSSGLAGSYEQYF
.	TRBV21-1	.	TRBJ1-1	TGTGCCAGCAGCACCGAACAGGGATATGAAAGCACTGAAGCTTTCTTT	CASSTEQGYESTEAFF
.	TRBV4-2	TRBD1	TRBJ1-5	TGTGCCAGCAGCCAAGAAGTAGGGGACAGGATGAATTTT	CASSQEVGDRMNF
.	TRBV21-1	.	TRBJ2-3	TGTGCCAGCATTAGAACCGTCAGTACAGATACGCAGTATTTT	CASIRTVSTDTQYF
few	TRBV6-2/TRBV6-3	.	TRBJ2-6	TGTGCCAGCAGTCCCGGTGACTCTGGGGCCAACGTCCTGACTTTC	CASSPGDSGANVLTF
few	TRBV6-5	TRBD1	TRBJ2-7	TGTGCCAGCAGTTATAGCGGACAGGGGGCCTCCTACGAGCAGTACTTC	CASSYSGQGASYEQYF
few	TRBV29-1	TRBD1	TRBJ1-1	TGCAGCGTTTCTATGGCAGGGGGCAGTCACAGCACTGAAGCTTTCTTT	CSVSMAGGSHSTEAFF
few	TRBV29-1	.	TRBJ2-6	TGCAGCGTTAAAGGGCAGGGGACTGGGGCCAACGTCCTGACTTTC	CSVKGQGTGANVLTF
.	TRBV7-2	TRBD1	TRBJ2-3	TGTGCCAGCAGCCCCCCGGGACAGGGTGGGGATACGCAGTATTTT	CASSPPGQGGDTQYF
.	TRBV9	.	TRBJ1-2	TGTGCCAGCAGCGGTCAGTCCTATGGCTACACCTTC	CASSGQSYGYTF
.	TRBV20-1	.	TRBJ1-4	TGCAGTGTCAGGAGGGGGGAGGATGAAAAACTGTTTTTT	CSVRRGEDEKLFF
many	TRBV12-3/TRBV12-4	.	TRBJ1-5	TGTGCCAGCAGTCCGCGGAGGCTCGATGAGCCCCAGCATTTT	CASSPRRLDEPQHF
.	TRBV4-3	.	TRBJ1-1	TGCGCCAGCAGCCAAGATATCGGGACACTGAACACTGAAGCTTTCTTT	CASSQDIGTLNTEAFF
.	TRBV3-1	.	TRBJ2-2	TGTGCCAGCAGCCAAGAAGGCGGCACCGGGGAGCTGTTTTTT	CASSQEGGTGELFF
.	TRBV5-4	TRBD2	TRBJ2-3	TGTGCCAGCAGCTTGAATCTGCGGGGGGGCCAAGATACGCAGTATTTT	CASSLNLRGGQDTQYF
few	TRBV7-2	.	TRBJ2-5	TGTGCCAGCAGCGATCACAGGGACCAAGAGACCCAGTACTTC	CASSDHRDQETQYF
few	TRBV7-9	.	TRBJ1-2	TGTGCCAGCAGCTTAAGTCGGGCGGTGAAAATCTTC	CASSLSRAVKIF
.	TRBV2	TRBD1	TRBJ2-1	TGTGCCAGCAGTGTCGGACAGGGCGACGTCAATGAGCAGTTCTTC	CASSVGQGDVNEQFF
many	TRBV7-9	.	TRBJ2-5	TGTGCCAGCAGCTCAGCGGAGACCCAGTACTTC	CASSSAETQYF
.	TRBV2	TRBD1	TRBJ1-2	TGTGCCAGCAGGGACAGGTCTGACTATGGCTACACCTTC	CASRDRSDYGYTF
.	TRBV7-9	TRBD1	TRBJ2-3	TGTGCCAGCAGCTTGAGCCGGCTGGAAGGGCAGGGGGCAGATACGCAGTATTTT	CASSLSRLEGQGADTQYF
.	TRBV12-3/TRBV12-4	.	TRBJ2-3	TGTGCCAGCAGCCCGACAGCAAGAATTAGCACAGATACGCAGTATTTT	CASSPTARISTDTQYF
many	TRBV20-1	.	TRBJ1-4	TGCAGTGCTAGAGACAGGGTTGTTGAAAAACTGTTTTTT	CSARDRVVEKLFF
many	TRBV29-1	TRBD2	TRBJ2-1	TGCAGCGCCAGACCCCCGGGTAGCGGGGGAACGAATGAGCAGTTCTTC	CSARPPGSGGTNEQFF
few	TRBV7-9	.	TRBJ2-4	TGTGCCAGCAGCTTAGCAGCATCGGGCAAAAACATTCAGTACTTC	CASSLAASGKNIQYF
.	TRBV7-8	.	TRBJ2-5	TGTGCCAGCAGCTGGAGTGGGGCCCCGGTCCAAGAGACCCAGTACTTC	CASSWSGAPVQETQYF
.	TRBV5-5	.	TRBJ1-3	TGTGCCAGCAGCTTGGGGCAGAGCCACTCTGGAAACACCATATATTTT	CASSLGQSHSGNTIYF
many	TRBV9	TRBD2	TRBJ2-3	TGTGCCAGCAGCGCAAATCCCGGGGGGGCCTCGGTAGATACGCAGTATTTT	CASSANPGGASVDTQYF
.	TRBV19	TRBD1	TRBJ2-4	TGTGCCAGTACCCCCCCCCGACAGGGGGCATGGGTGGACATTCAGTACTTC	CASTPPRQGAWVDIQYF
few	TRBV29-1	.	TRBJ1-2	TGCAGCGCCGGGAGTTCCAGACTGAACTATGGCTACACCTTC	CSAGSSRLNYGYTF
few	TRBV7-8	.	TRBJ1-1	TGTGCCAGCAGCTCGCGGACGGCGGACCTTGAAGCTTTCTTT	CASSSRTADLEAFF
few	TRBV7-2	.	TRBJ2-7	TGTGCCAGCAGCCCGGTACTAGACAGCTCCTACGAGCAGTACTTC	CASSPVLDSSYEQYF
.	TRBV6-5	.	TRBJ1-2	TGTGCCAGCAGTTACGGCGGCGGGGGTGGAAGCTATGGCTACACCTTC	CASSYGGGGGSYGYTF
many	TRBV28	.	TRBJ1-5	TGTGCCAGCATCTCGCTATCTGGGGGGAATCAGCCCCAGCATTTT	CASISLSGGNQPQHF
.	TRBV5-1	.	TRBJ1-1	TGCGCCAGCAGCTTGGAAGGGGAAGGCACTGAAGCTTTCTTT	CASSLEGEGTEAFF
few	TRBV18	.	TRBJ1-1	TGTGCCAGCTCACTCTTCGACAGTCCGACAGCTGAAGCTTTCTTT	CASSLFDSPTAEAFF
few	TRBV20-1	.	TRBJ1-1	TGCAGTGCTAGAGTTGCGGGGGTTAACACTGAAGCTTTCTTT	CSARVAGVNTEAFF
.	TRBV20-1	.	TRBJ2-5	TGCAGTGCTAGGGAGAGCGGTAGGGCGGGGCGTCGGGAGACCCAGTACTTC	CSARESGRAGRRETQYF